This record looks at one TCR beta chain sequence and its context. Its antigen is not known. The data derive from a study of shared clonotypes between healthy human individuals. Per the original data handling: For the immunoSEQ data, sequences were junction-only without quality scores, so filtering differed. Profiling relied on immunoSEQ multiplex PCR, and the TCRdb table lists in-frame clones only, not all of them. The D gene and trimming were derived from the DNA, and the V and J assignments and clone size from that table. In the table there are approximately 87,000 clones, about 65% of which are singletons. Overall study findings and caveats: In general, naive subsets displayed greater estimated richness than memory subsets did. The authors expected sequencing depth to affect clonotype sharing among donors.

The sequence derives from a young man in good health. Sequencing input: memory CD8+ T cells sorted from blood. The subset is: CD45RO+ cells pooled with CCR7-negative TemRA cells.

The CDR3 DNA sequence: TGTGCCAGCAGCTTAGCCGAGGGGGTGGGTTCCTACGAGCAGTACTTC. Its translation is CASSLAEGVGSYEQYF. The V gene is TRBV7-2, the J gene TRBJ2-7, with D perhaps matching TRBD1 (6 bases). V lost 0 bases, J lost 1 base, and 13 bases lay in between. The V gene's germline CDR1 is SGHTA and CDR2 FQGNSA. This CDR3 has 16 residues.